Presented here are 5 T cell receptor beta chains from one specimen sequenced in a study of T cells after posttransplantation cyclophosphamide. Produced via immunoSEQ multiplex PCR; TCRdb's table is partial and in-frame only. The sample yields several thousand clones, nearly 90% seen once. The sequenced material came from memory CD4+ T cells sorted from PBMCs. The receptors originated from a woman aged 55-69 years in good health, CMV-negative, and a related stem cell transplant donor.

In its sample, this clone was seen a few times. The chain carries TRBV7-2 and TRBJ1-5; 7 nucleotides align to TRBD1. Germline CDR1 SGHTA, CDR2 FQGNSA. The trim removed 3 bases at V and 3 bases at J, leaving 8 bases unmatched. The CDR3 spans 16 residues. CDR3 bases: TGTGCCAGCAGCTTCGGGACAGCCCTATTCAATCAGCCCCAGCATTTT. Translated, it gives CASSFGTALFNQPQHF.

CDR3 coding DNA: TGTGCCAGCAGCTTAACGGGAGACAGCAATCAGCCCCAGCATTTT. Translating gives CASSLTGDSNQPQHF. The V call is TRBV7-3, the J call TRBJ1-5; no clear D. From germline, CDR1 is SGHTA and CDR2 FQGTGA. The CDR3 extends over 15 amino acids. Trimming took off 0 bases at V and 1 base at J, with 7 bases between the two ends.

The V and J genes are TRBV7-3 and TRBJ2-1; D possibly corresponds to TRBD1 (5 bases). The CDR3 length is 14 residues. Germline CDR1 is SGHTA and CDR2 is FQGTGA. Trimming pared 0 bases from V and 7 bases from J, leaving 10 bases between. In nucleotides, the CDR3 is TGTGCCAGCAGCTTAACAGGGGCCTGGAATGAGCAGTTCTTC. Its protein is CASSLTGAWNEQFF.

The V call is TRBV5-1, the J call TRBJ2-6; tentatively, D is TRBD1 (5 bases). V shed 0 bases and J shed 2 bases, with 15 bases lying between them. Germline lookup yields CDR1 SGHRS and CDR2 YFSETQ. This CDR3 has 18 amino acids. The CDR3 coding sequence is TGCGCCAGCAGCTTGGGTCCGCGCAGGGCTCCTGGGGCCAACGTCCTGACTTTC. Its protein is CASSLGPRRAPGANVLTF.

The chain combines TRBV6-6 with TRBJ1-3; no clear D gene. The CDR3 consists of 13 residues. Looked up from germline, CDR1 is MNHNY and CDR2 is SVGAGI (reference sequence). The V and J ends lost 5 bases and 4 bases respectively, with 9 bases between them. The CDR3 here is CASSSGRGNTIYF. The CDR3 nucleotides are TGTGCCAGCAGTAGTGGTCGGGGAAACACCATATATTTT.